This T cell receptor (beta chain) was identified during a study of blood T cell repertoires in COVID-19. This CDR3 comprises 16 residues. V lost 0 bases to trimming and J lost 4 bases; unmatched junction nucleotides: 7. Germline-derived CDR1 and CDR2 are MNHEY and SVGAGI. Under the authors' procedure: By means of reference gene primer amplification, nucleated cell counts were estimated. The assay was immunoSEQ multiplex PCR, and TCRdb's table has in-frame clones only and misses some. The D gene and trimming were derived from the DNA, and the V and J assignments and clone size from that table. The sample lists around 150,000 clones; approximately 82% were seen once.

Material for sequencing was peripheral blood. The chain joins TRBV6-5 to TRBJ2-5; 8 nucleotides align to TRBD1. This TCR was recovered from a man in his 60s who had recovered from COVID-19. CDR3 protein: CASSYSPGQGLETQYF. CDR3 DNA sequence: TGTGCCAGCAGTTACTCGCCTGGACAGGGCCTAGAGACCCAGTACTTC.